Detailed here is one TCR beta chain. Per the germline V gene, CDR1 is MNHNS and CDR2 is SASEGT. Between the trimmed V and J ends, which lost 3 bases and 1 base, there was a span of 10 bases. The CDR3 length is 16 residues. The data stem from a study of blood T cell repertoires in COVID-19. Across the study: The study drew acute and convalescent COVID-19 samples from the United States, Italy and Spain. PBMCs, B-cell-depleted T cells, or T cells were the source of the cDNA or gDNA that made up the material.

It was during active infection that Seattle patients were enrolled and then longitudinally followed. Authors' methods: Amplification of reference gene primers provided the estimated nucleated cell counts. Assay: immunoSEQ multiplex PCR; the TCRdb copy retains only in-frame clones and omits some. V and J calls and clone size are given by that table; D and trimming were obtained from the DNA. The table records 150,000 to 200,000 clones, about nine tenths of them present only once. Material: peripheral blood. The sequence derives from a woman aged 55-70 years with COVID-19, enrolled during active disease. This chain joins TRBV6-1 and TRBJ1-6; D ambiguous. CDR3 DNA sequence: TGTGCCAGCAGTGACACGGGGAAATCCTATAATTCACCCCTCCACTTT. Translating it yields CASSDTGKSYNSPLHF.